This T cell receptor (beta chain) was identified during a study of PD-1 blockade in classical Hodgkin lymphoma. Libraries were prepared by immunoSEQ multiplex PCR; TCRdb keeps only in-frame clonotypes and omits some of them. The data show some 30,000 clones, around 84% seen once. The time point was: cycle 4 day 1 (C4D1), after five to seven weeks of nivolumab. Every patient experienced relapse after autologous stem cell transplantation, and brentuximab vedotin exposure varied. Negative magnetic selection isolated CD4+ T cells from thawed PBMCs. A word on this clone: No antigen is known for it.

The study, taken as a whole, reports: Newly diagnosed patients reportedly had lower baseline TCR diversity than healthy donors. When nivolumab was started under 1 year after ASCT, patients were excluded. A significant rise in TCR diversity by C4D1 was seen for CD4+ but not CD8+ cells.

There are 13 residues in the CDR3. The V and J ends lost 4 bases and 4 bases respectively, with 10 bases between them. The germline gives CDR1 LNHDA, CDR2 SQIVND (reference sequence). The rearrangement links TRBV19 to TRBJ1-2; D possibly corresponds to TRBD1 (6 bases). Sample: CD4+ T cells from blood, taken before the fourth cycle of nivolumab. The source of this sequence is a human donor with classical Hodgkin lymphoma. The CDR3: CASSTGQPYGYTF. DNA for the CDR3: TGTGCCAGTAGTACAGGACAGCCCTATGGCTACACCTTC.